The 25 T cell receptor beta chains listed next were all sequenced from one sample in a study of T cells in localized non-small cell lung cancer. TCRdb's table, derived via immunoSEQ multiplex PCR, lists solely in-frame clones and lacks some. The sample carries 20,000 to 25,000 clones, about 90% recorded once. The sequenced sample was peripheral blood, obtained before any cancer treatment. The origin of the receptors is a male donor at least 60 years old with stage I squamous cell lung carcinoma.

The CDR3: CASSQINTQYF. The CDR3 DNA reads TGCGCCAGCAGTCAAATCAATACGCAGTATTTT. This chain joins TRBV23-1 and TRBJ2-3; D is uncertain. TRBV23-1 is placed among ORFs of uncertain function. This CDR3 comprises 11 residues. Trimming stripped 2 bases from V and 7 bases from J, with 4 bases between.

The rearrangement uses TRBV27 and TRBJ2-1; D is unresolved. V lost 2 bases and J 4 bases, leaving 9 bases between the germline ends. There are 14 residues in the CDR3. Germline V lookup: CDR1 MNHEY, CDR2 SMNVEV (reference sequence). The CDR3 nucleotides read TGTGCCAGCAGTTTAAGGCAGCCGTACAATGAGCAGTTCTTC. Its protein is CASSLRQPYNEQFF.

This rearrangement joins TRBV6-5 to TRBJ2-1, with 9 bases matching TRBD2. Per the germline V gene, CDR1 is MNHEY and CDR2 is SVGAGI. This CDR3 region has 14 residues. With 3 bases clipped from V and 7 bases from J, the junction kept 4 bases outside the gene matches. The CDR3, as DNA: TGTGCCAGCAGTTATGGGACTAGCTGGAATGAGCAGTTCTTC. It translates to CASSYGTSWNEQFF.

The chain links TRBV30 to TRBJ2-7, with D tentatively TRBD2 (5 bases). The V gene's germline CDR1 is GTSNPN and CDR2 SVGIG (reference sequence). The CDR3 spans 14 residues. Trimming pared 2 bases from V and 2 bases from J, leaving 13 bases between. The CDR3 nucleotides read TGTGCCTGGAGTAGAGGGAGTAAAACCTACGAGCAGTACTTC. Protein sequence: CAWSRGSKTYEQYF.

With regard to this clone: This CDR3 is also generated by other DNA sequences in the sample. CDR3 region: CASSLSSYEQYF. CDR3 DNA sequence: TGTGCCAGCAGCTTGTCCTCTTACGAGCAGTACTTC. The chain has TRBV5-6 and TRBJ2-7; D gene ambiguous. From germline, CDR1 is SGHDT and CDR2 YYEEEE. The V and J ends lost 1 base and 4 bases respectively, with 6 bases between them. The CDR3 sequence is 12 residues long.

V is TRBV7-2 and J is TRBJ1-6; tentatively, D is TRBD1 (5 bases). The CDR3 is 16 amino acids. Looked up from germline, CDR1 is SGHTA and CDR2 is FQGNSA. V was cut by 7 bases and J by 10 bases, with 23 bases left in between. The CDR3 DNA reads TGTGCCAGCACCCGAGACGGAGGCAGGGTAGACTCACCCCTCCACTTT. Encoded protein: CASTRDGGRVDSPLHF.

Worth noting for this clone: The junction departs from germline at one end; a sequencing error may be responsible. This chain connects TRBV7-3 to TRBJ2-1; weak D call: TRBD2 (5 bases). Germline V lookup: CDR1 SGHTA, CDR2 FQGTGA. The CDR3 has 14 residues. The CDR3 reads CASSREFSDNEQFF. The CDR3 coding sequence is TGTGCCAGCAGTAGGGAGTTCTCCGACAATGAGCAGTTCTTC.

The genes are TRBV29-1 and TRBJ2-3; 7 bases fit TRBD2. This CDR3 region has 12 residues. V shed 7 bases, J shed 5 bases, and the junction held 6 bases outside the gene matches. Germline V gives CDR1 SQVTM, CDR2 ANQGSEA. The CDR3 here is CSARESVDTQYF. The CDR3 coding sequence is TGCAGCGCGCGGGAGTCAGTAGATACGCAGTATTTT.

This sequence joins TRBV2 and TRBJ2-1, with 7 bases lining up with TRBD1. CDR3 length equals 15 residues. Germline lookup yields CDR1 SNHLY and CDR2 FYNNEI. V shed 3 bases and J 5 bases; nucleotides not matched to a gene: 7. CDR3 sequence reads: CASSETGITHNEQFF. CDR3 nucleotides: TGTGCCAGCAGTGAGACAGGGATTACACACAATGAGCAGTTCTTC.

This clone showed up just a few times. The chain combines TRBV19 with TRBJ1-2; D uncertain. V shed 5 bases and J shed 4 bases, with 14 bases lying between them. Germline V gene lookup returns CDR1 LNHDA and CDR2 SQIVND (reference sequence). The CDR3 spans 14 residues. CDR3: CASSQTREVYGYTF. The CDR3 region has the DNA TGTGCCAGTAGTCAAACCCGGGAAGTCTATGGCTACACCTTC.

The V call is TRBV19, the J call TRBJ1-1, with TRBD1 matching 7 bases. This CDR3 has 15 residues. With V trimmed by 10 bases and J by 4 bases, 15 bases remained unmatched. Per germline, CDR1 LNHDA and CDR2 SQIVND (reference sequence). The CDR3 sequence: CATATRQGGSTEAFF. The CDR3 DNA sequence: TGTGCCACCGCGACCCGACAGGGTGGGAGCACTGAAGCTTTCTTT.

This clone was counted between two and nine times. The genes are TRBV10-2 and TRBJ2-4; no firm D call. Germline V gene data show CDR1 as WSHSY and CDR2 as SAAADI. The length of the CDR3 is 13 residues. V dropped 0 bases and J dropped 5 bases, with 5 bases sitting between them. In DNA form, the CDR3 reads TGCGCCAGCAGTGAGTCAAAGGAAAACATTCAGTACTTC. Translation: CASSESKENIQYF.

Written as DNA, the CDR3 is TGTGCCAGCAGCTTAGGCCCGAGCTCCTACAATGAGCAGTTCTTC. It yields the protein CASSLGPSSYNEQFF. The rearrangement links TRBV5-4 to TRBJ2-1; D unresolved. Germline CDR1 SGHNT, CDR2 YYREEE (reference sequence). The CDR3 loop spans 15 amino acids. The germline V and J ends were trimmed by 2 bases and 0 bases, with 9 bases remaining between them.

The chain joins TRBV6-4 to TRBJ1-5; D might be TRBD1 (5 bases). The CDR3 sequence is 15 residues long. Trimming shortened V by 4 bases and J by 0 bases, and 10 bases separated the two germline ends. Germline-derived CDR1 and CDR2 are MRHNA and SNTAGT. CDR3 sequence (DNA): TGTGCCAGCAGTGTTGAGGGGAATAGCAATCAGCCCCAGCATTTT. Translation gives CASSVEGNSNQPQHF.

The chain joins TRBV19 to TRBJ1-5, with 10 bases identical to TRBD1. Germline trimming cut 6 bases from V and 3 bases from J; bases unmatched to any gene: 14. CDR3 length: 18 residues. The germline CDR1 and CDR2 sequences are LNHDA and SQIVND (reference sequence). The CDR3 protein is CASSPDRGLGNVNQPQHF. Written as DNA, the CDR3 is TGTGCCAGTAGCCCCGACAGGGGGCTTGGTAACGTCAATCAGCCCCAGCATTTT.

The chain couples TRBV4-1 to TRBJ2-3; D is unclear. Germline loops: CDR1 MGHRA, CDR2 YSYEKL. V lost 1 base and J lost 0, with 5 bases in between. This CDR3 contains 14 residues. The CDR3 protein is CASSQAASTDTQYF. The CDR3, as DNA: TGCGCCAGCAGCCAAGCGGCAAGCACAGATACGCAGTATTTT.

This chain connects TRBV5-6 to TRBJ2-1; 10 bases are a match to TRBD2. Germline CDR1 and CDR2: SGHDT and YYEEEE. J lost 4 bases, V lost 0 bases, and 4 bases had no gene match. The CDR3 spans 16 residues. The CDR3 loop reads CASSLGGTSVYNEQFF. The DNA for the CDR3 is TGTGCCAGCAGCTTGGGGGGGACTAGCGTTTACAATGAGCAGTTCTTC.

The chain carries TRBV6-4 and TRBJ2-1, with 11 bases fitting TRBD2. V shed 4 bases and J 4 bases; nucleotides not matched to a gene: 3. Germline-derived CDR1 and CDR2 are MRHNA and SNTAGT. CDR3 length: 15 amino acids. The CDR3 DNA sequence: TGTGCCAGCAGTGGCTCTAGCGGGGGGTACAATGAGCAGTTCTTC. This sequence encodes CASSGSSGGYNEQFF.

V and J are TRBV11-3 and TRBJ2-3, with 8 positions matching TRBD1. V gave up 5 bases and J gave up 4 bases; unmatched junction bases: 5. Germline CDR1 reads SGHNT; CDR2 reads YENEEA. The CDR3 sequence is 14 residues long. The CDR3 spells CASSPPGGADTQYF. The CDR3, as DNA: TGTGCCAGCAGCCCCCCAGGGGGCGCAGATACGCAGTATTTT.

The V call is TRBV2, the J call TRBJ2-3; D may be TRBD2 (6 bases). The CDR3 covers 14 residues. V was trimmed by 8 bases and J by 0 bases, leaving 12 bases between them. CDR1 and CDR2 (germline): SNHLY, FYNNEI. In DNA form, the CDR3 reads TGTGCCAGCGCGCTCGGGGGAAGCACAGATACGCAGTATTTT. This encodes CASALGGSTDTQYF.

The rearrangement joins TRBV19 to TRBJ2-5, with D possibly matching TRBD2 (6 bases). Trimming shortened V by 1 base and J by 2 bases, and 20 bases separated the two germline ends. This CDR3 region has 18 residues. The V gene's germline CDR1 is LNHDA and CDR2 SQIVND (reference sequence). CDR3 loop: CASSIGIWLALTQETQYF. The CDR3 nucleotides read TGTGCCAGTAGTATAGGTATATGGCTAGCGTTGACTCAAGAGACCCAGTACTTC.

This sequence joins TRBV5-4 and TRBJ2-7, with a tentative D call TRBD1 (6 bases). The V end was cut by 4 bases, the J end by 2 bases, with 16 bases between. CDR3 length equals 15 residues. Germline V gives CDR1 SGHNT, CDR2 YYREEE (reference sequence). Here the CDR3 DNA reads TGTGCCAGCAGCCCGAACCACGGACAGACCTACGAGCAGTACTTC. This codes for CASSPNHGQTYEQYF.

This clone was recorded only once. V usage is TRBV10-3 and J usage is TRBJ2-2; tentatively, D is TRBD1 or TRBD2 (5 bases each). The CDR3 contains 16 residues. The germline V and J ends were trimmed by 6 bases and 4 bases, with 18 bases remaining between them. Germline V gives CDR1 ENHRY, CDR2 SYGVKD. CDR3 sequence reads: CAIRPTGTPSTGELFF. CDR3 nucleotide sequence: TGTGCCATCAGGCCTACCGGGACCCCATCCACCGGGGAGCTGTTTTTT.

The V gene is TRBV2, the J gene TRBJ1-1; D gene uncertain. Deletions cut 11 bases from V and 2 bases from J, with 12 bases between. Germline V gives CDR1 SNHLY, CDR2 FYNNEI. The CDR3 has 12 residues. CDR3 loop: CAGGRGNTEAFF. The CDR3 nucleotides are TGTGCCGGCGGACGGGGAAACACTGAAGCTTTCTTT.

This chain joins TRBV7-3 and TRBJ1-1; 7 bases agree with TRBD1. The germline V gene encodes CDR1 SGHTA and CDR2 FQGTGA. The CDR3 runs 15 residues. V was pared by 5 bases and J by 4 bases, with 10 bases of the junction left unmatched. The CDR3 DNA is TGTGCCAGCAGCCCCCGGGGACAGTTCGGCACTGAAGCTTTCTTT. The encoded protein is CASSPRGQFGTEAFF.